This T cell receptor (beta chain) was sequenced during a study of blood T cell repertoires in COVID-19 (dated by TCRdb to the early 2020s). General notes on the study: Collaborator samples came from the United States, Italy and Spain and covered acute and convalescent phases of COVID-19. The prospective study material was composed of cDNA or gDNA derived from T cells, B-cell-depleted T cells, or PBMCs. Subjects who had been exposed to COVID-19, were actively infected with it, or had recovered from it provided the deeply sampled blood TCRbeta repertoires that made up the dataset. The repertoires were released in a freely available public database meant as a resource for research on the immune response to SARS-CoV-2. The samples were drawn from the first 160 participants of the ongoing ImmuneRACE study and from 950 to 1,500 subjects provided by 6 global collaborators. Nearly every sample came with metadata listing a de-identified subject ID, COVID-19 status, age in years and sex. Where available, HLA class I and class II types were taken from metadata supplied by the sample provider and were not determined by assay-based typing. General study outcomes and caveats: How much clinical and demographic metadata was included differed by source and by participant, and the metadata was provided uncurated.

The CDR3 contains 13 residues, cysteine and phenylalanine counted. The DNA shown is the 39-base CDR3, in frame from base 1. The germline V gene provides CDR1 MNHEY and CDR2 SVGAGI. A distance of 9 bases separates the germline ends of V and J, which lose 0 bases and 7 bases respectively. One collaborating source in Seattle enrolled patients during active infection and followed them longitudinally through the course of disease. Each collaborating institution followed its own protocols to collect whole blood in K2EDTA tubes. For TCRbeta analysis, collaborator samples were shipped as frozen whole blood, as isolated PBMCs, or as DNA extracted from either sample type. A word on this clone: No cognate antigen has been identified for it. No clone much larger than this one lies a single base away; base qualities are absent.

The immunoSEQ Assay, a bias-controlled multiplex PCR, was used to amplify TCRbeta CDR3 regions from genomic DNA. In the original analysis: The number of nucleated cells in each sample was estimated from the amplification of reference gene primers within the assay. To quantify the absolute abundance of each unique TCRbeta CDR3 rearrangement, sequence reads were collapsed and filtered. For each sample, productive Simpson clonality was calculated as the square root of Simpson's diversity index over productive rearrangements. TCRdb limited this immuneACCESS table to in-frame rearrangements with V and J called. A share of clones is missing; checked studies link under half to unresolved V genes, and the rest is unexplained. Clone size and the V and J calls come from that table; the DNA yielded D and trimming. The sample profile shows 150,000 to 200,000 clones; 70% to 90% of them were found once. The top ten constitute around 5% of the sample.

Recombination linked TRBV6-5 to TRBJ1-1, with no reliable assignment of the D segment. The receptor's source is a woman between 45 and 65 years old with COVID-19, enrolled during active disease. The sequencing input was peripheral blood. The bases read TGTGCCAGCAGTTACTCGGGCCGGCTTGAAGCTTTCTTT. Its protein reads: CASSYSGRLEAFF.